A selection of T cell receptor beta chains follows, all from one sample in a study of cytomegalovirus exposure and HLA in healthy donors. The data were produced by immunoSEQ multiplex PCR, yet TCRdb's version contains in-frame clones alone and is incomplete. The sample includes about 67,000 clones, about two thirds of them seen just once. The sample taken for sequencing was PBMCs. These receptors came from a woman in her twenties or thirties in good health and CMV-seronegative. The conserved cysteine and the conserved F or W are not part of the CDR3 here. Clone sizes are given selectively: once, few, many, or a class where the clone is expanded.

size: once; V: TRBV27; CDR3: ASSLSEFQPQH
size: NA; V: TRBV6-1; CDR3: ASTLSSSYEQY
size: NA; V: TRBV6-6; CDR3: ASSYSSGRAYEQY
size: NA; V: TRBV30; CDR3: AWSDGGGLDEQF
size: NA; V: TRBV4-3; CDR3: ASSAGTSFIGDTQY
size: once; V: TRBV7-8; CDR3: ASSLGAGWDEAF
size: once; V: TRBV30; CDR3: AWTHRDTGVDQPQH
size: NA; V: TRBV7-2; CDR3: ASSLGAGEWNEQF
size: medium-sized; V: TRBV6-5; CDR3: ASRDTNEKLF
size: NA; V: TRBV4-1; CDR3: ASSQVRGGRNEQF
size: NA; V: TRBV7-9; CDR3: ASSLDRRGNEQF
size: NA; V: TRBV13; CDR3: ASSPPGVEETQY
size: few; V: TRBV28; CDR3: ASSSTTGGITSPLH
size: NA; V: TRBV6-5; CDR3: ASSWASASTDTQY
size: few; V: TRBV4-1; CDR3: ASSGPGITNTEAF
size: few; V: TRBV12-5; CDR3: ASGPWDGGENIQY
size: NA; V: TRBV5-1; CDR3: ASSSTSSTDTQY
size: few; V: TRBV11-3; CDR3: ASSLVRRTGTYEQY
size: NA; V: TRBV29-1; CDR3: SAESGTGEEKQY
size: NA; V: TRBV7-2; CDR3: ASSLVMRRGNQPQH
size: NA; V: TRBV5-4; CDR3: ASSLAPGVGGYT
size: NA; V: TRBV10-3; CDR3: ATSDYSGNTIY
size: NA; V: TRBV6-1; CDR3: ASSLHPGAMGYT
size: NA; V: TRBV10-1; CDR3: ASSESLAGGPDTQY
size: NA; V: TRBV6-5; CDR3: ASSTGMGSTDTQY
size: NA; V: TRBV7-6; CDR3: ASSLVGGDTGELF
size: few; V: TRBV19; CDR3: ASSFARRSRGSQPQH
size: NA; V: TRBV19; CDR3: ASSIGQGNEQF
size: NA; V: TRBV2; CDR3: ASSRLVWNEQF
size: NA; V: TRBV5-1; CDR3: ASSLASSSGNTIY
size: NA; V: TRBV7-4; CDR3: ASSTPRRI
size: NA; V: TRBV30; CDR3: AWSVGTGEGETQY
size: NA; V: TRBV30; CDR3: AWGRDRLNTEAF
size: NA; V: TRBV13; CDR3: ASSRDRAGGYT
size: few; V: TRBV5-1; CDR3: ASISRGSGTGELF
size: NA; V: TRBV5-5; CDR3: ASSLVFTDTQY
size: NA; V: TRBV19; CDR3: ASTQGTGGGQPQH